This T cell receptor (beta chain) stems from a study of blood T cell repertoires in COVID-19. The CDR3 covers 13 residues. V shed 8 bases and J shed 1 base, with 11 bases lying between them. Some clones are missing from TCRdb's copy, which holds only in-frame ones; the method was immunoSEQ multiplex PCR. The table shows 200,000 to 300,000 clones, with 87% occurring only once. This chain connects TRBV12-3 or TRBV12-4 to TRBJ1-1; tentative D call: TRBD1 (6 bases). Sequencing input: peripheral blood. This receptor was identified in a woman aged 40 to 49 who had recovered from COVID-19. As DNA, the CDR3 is TGTGCCAGCGGTTGGGGGCGGAACACTGAAGCTTTCTTT. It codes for CASGWGRNTEAFF.